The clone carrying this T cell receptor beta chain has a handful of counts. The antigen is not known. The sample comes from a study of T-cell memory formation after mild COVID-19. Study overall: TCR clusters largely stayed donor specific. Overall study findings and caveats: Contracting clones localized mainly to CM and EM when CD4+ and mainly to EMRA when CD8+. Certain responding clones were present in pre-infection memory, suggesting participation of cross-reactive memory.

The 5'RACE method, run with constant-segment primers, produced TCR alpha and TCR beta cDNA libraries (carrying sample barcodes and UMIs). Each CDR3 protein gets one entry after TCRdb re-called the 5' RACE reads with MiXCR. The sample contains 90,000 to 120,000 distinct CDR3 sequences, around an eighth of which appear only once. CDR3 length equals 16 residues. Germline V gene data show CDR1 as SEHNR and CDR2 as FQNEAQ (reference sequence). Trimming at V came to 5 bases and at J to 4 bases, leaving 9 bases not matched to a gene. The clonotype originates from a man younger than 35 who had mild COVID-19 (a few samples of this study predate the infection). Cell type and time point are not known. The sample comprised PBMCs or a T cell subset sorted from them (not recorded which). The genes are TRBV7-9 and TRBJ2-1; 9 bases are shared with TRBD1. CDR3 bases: TGTGCCAGCAGCCCACGGACAGGGGAACGATACAATGAGCAGTTCTTC. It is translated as CASSPRTGERYNEQFF.